A selection of T cell receptor beta chains follows, all from one sample in a study of T-cell reconstitution after alpha-beta-depleted transplantation in children. TCRdb processed the PCR reads anew with MiXCR; each CDR3 protein has one entry. The repertoire holds more than 400,000 distinct CDR3 sequences, with roughly 43% as singletons. This specimen was PBMCs, taken before TCRalphabeta/CD19-depleted stem cell transplant. The receptors derive from a girl aged 2-10 years with aplastic anemia, due to receive a stem cell transplant. Each CDR3 is given with its conserved first and last residue. D genes are given only for firm matches. Some rows have no size entry. The others give once, few or many, or a class for an expanded clone.

v_gene	j_gene	abundance	d_gene	CDR3aa	CDR3nt
TRBV10-2	TRBJ2-1	.	TRBD2	CASSLPGLAGDNEQFF	TGCGCCAGCAGTCTTCCGGGACTAGCGGGGGACAATGAGCAGTTCTTC
TRBV6-6	TRBJ2-1	.	.	CATSELAHNEQFF	TGTGCCACCTCGGAGCTAGCCCACAATGAGCAGTTCTTC
TRBV28	TRBJ1-5	.	TRBD1	CASMMGQGGNQPQHF	TGTGCCAGCATGATGGGACAGGGTGGCAATCAGCCCCAGCATTTT
TRBV5-1	TRBJ2-7	.	.	CASSLWSGAGPSYEQYF	TGCGCCAGCAGCTTGTGGTCAGGGGCAGGGCCCTCCTACGAGCAGTACTTC
TRBV5-1	TRBJ2-1	.	.	CASSLERITYNEQFF	TGCGCCAGCAGCTTGGAGCGGATAACCTACAATGAGCAGTTCTTC
TRBV7-2	TRBJ1-4	few	.	CASSRGQRGEKLFF	TGTGCCAGCAGCCGCGGACAGAGAGGAGAAAAACTGTTTTTT
TRBV27	TRBJ2-5	many	.	CASSFSQGTETQYF	TGTGCCAGCAGTTTTTCACAGGGAACAGAGACCCAGTACTTC
TRBV6-1	TRBJ2-3	.	.	CASAYRDSSTDTQYF	TGTGCCAGCGCGTACCGGGACTCCAGCACAGATACGCAGTATTTT
TRBV6-1	TRBJ2-7	.	TRBD1	CASNRDRSSYEQYF	TGTGCCAGCAACCGGGACAGGAGCTCCTACGAGCAGTACTTC
TRBV28	TRBJ2-4	.	.	CASSQVPQNIQYF	TGTGCCAGCAGTCAAGTTCCCCAAAACATTCAGTACTTC
TRBV5-1	TRBJ1-3	many	.	CASSLWGNSGNTIYF	TGCGCCAGCAGCTTGTGGGGCAACTCTGGAAACACCATATATTTT
TRBV20-1	TRBJ1-2	many	TRBD1	CSAYARQGIVGYTF	TGCAGTGCCTATGCCCGACAGGGTATTGTTGGCTACACCTTC
TRBV7-6	TRBJ2-7	.	.	CASSLAGGPAREQYF	TGTGCCAGCAGCTTAGCGGGGGGGCCGGCACGCGAGCAGTACTTC
TRBV7-6	TRBJ2-1	.	.	CASSLALRGNEQFF	TGTGCCAGCAGCTTAGCACTCCGGGGGAATGAGCAGTTCTTC
TRBV18	TRBJ2-1	few	TRBD1	CASSLDRGGNEQFF	TGTGCCAGCTCACTAGACAGGGGCGGCAATGAGCAGTTCTTC
TRBV20-1	TRBJ2-7	.	.	CSAPVLADYEQYF	TGCAGTGCCCCTGTTTTAGCGGACTACGAGCAGTACTTC
TRBV12-3/TRBV12-4	TRBJ2-3	many	TRBD1	CASSPGGQADTQYF	TGTGCCAGCAGCCCAGGGGGCCAGGCAGATACGCAGTATTTT
TRBV27	TRBJ2-5	.	.	CASSPRGSETQYF	TGTGCCAGCAGTCCGAGGGGAAGTGAGACCCAGTACTTC
TRBV20-1	TRBJ2-2	.	.	CSAGTLRAGELFF	TGCAGTGCTGGGACTCTCCGGGCCGGGGAGCTGTTTTTT
TRBV4-2	TRBJ2-1	.	.	CASSQEAGPPHNEQFF	TGTGCCAGCAGCCAAGAAGCAGGCCCCCCCCACAATGAGCAGTTCTTC
TRBV5-1	TRBJ1-1	few	.	CASSRVTGLDEAFF	TGCGCCAGCAGTCGTGTCACAGGTCTGGATGAAGCTTTCTTT
TRBV3-1	TRBJ2-5	.	.	CASSHHVGRETQYF	TGTGCCAGCAGCCACCACGTTGGCAGGGAGACCCAGTACTTC
TRBV20-1	TRBJ1-6	.	TRBD1	CSATQGFSNSPLHF	TGCAGTGCTACACAGGGGTTTAGTAATTCACCCCTCCACTTT
TRBV10-3	TRBJ2-1	few	TRBD1	CATGQSNEQFF	TGTGCCACGGGACAGTCGAATGAGCAGTTCTTC
TRBV2	TRBJ2-7	.	.	CASSGTRNYEQYF	TGTGCCAGCAGCGGAACCCGTAACTACGAGCAGTACTTC
TRBV7-2	TRBJ2-1	once	.	CASSLGASVGSRQFF	TGTGCCAGCAGCTTAGGGGCTAGCGTAGGGAGCCGGCAGTTCTTC
TRBV12-3/TRBV12-4	TRBJ2-6	.	TRBD1	CASRGTAISGANVLTF	TGTGCCAGCAGGGGGACAGCAATATCTGGGGCCAACGTCCTGACTTTC
TRBV6-5	TRBJ2-3	.	TRBD2	CASSSRTRRGDTQYF	TGTGCCAGCAGTTCTCGGACTAGGCGCGGGGATACGCAGTATTTT
TRBV6-5	TRBJ2-3	many	.	CASSYPKRQELTDTQYF	TGTGCCAGCAGTTACCCTAAGAGACAGGAATTAACAGATACGCAGTATTTT
TRBV11-3	TRBJ2-5	few	TRBD2	CASSPGGEAGETQYF	TGTGCCAGCAGCCCGGGGGGTGAGGCGGGGGAGACCCAGTACTTC
TRBV30	TRBJ2-1	.	.	CAWTSGDGKDEQFF	TGTGCCTGGACTTCCGGGGATGGCAAGGATGAGCAGTTCTTC
TRBV5-1	TRBJ2-1	.	.	CASILPEGTLNEQFF	TGCGCCAGCATCTTGCCCGAAGGGACTCTCAATGAGCAGTTCTTC
TRBV20-1	TRBJ1-5	many	.	CSATGYNQPQHF	TGCAGTGCTACAGGGTACAATCAGCCCCAGCATTTT
TRBV12-3/TRBV12-4	TRBJ2-7	.	.	CASGRPAYDQYF	TGTGCCAGCGGGAGACCTGCCTACGATCAGTACTTC
TRBV20-1	TRBJ1-4	.	.	CSARADLSVGEKLFF	TGCAGTGCTAGGGCGGACCTTTCCGTTGGTGAAAAACTGTTTTTT
TRBV18	TRBJ2-6	.	.	CASSPVRGEGSGANVLTF	TGTGCCAGCTCACCTGTTCGAGGAGAGGGTTCTGGGGCCAACGTCCTGACTTTC
TRBV2	TRBJ2-7	.	.	CASSGGETGEQYF	TGTGCCAGCAGTGGCGGGGAAACGGGAGAGCAGTACTTC
TRBV5-1	TRBJ1-1	.	.	CASRADGSNTEAFF	TGCGCCAGCAGGGCAGACGGGTCGAACACTGAAGCTTTCTTT
TRBV15	TRBJ2-5	.	.	CATSRDLTGIGETQYF	TGTGCCACCAGCAGAGACCTTACAGGTATAGGCGAGACCCAGTACTTC
TRBV20-1	TRBJ1-5	many	TRBD1	CSVTGQNNQPQHF	TGCAGTGTGACGGGACAGAACAATCAGCCCCAGCATTTT
TRBV6-2/TRBV6-3	TRBJ2-7	.	.	CASSITGTPYEQYF	TGTGCCAGCAGCATAACCGGGACACCGTACGAGCAGTACTTC
TRBV6-2/TRBV6-3	TRBJ2-3	.	.	CASSYYGGRTDTQYF	TGTGCCAGCAGTTACTACGGGGGCCGCACAGATACGCAGTATTTT
TRBV29-1	TRBJ2-7	.	.	CSVTTDPYEQYF	TGCAGCGTCACGACAGACCCCTACGAGCAGTACTTC
TRBV20-1	TRBJ2-3	.	TRBD2	CSARKASGGPTDTQYF	TGCAGTGCTAGAAAGGCTAGCGGGGGTCCCACAGATACGCAGTATTTT
TRBV27	TRBJ2-7	.	.	CAGGILHGEQYF	TGTGCCGGCGGCATACTCCACGGGGAGCAGTACTTC
TRBV7-2	TRBJ2-1	many	.	CASSLNYHNEQFF	TGTGCCAGCAGCTTAAATTACCACAATGAGCAGTTCTTC
TRBV28	TRBJ1-3	many	.	CASSLIHSGNTIYF	TGTGCCAGCAGTTTGATACACTCTGGAAACACCATATATTTT
TRBV20-1	TRBJ1-1	few	TRBD1	CSADPSDRGYTEAFF	TGCAGTGCTGACCCCTCGGACAGGGGGTACACTGAAGCTTTCTTT
TRBV20-1	TRBJ2-3	.	.	CSVGGRSTDTQYF	TGCAGTGTTGGGGGAAGGAGCACAGATACGCAGTATTTT
TRBV4-1	TRBJ1-4	.	.	CASSPRLQGSTNEKLFF	TGCGCCAGCAGCCCCAGACTTCAAGGCTCAACTAATGAAAAACTGTTTTTT
TRBV20-1	TRBJ1-4	.	.	CSARDPTATNEKLFF	TGCAGTGCTAGAGACCCGACAGCAACTAATGAAAAACTGTTTTTT
TRBV5-1	TRBJ2-6	.	.	CASSLNQFSGANVLTF	TGCGCCAGCAGCTTGAACCAGTTCTCTGGGGCCAACGTCCTGACTTTC
TRBV20-1	TRBJ1-2	few	.	CSARGDQGRGYTF	TGCAGTGCTAGAGGGGATCAGGGTAGAGGCTACACCTTC
TRBV29-1	TRBJ2-5	many	.	CSVKGGETQYF	TGCAGCGTTAAGGGTGGAGAGACCCAGTACTTC
TRBV6-1	TRBJ2-1	many	.	CASSEGHSSYNEQFF	TGTGCCAGCAGTGAGGGACACAGCTCCTACAATGAGCAGTTCTTC
TRBV20-1	TRBJ2-3	once	.	CSARDIRESTDTQYF	TGCAGTGCTAGAGATATACGGGAGAGTACAGATACGCAGTATTTT
TRBV10-1	TRBJ2-1	few	TRBD2	CASSDNPEAGEGNEQFF	TGCGCCAGCAGTGACAACCCTGAAGCGGGAGAGGGCAATGAGCAGTTCTTC